This T cell receptor (beta chain) is drawn from a study of blood T cell repertoires in COVID-19. Overall study context: From the United States, Italy and Spain came samples of acute and convalescent COVID-19. PBMCs, B-cell-depleted T cells, or T cells were the source of the cDNA or gDNA that made up the material.

Libraries were prepared by immunoSEQ multiplex PCR; TCRdb keeps only in-frame clonotypes and omits some of them. The data contain approximately 200,000 clones, roughly 80% of them singletons. V lost 0 bases and J lost 3, with 10 bases in between. Germline V CDR1 and CDR2: SGHRS, YFSETQ. The CDR3 is 15 amino acids. This sequence joins TRBV5-1 and TRBJ2-1, with D unclear. Sequencing was performed on peripheral blood. The TCR sequence derives from a man aged 60-69 years with active or convalescent COVID-19. CDR3 loop: CASSLEPNLYNEQFF. CDR3 in DNA: TGCGCCAGCAGCTTGGAACCTAATCTCTACAATGAGCAGTTCTTC.